A single sample gave rise to the 11 T cell receptor beta chains below, sequenced in a study of blood T cell repertoires in COVID-19. Sequencing used immunoSEQ multiplex PCR; TCRdb keeps in-frame clones, though not all of them. The sample holds roughly 340,000 clones, around 92% seen once. Source material: peripheral blood. The source is a woman in her 30s with COVID-19, enrolled during active disease.

The J gene is TRBJ2-5, the V gene TRBV3-1 (or the pseudogene TRBV3-2); TRBD2 matches at 9 bases. CDR1 and CDR2 from the germline V gene are LGHDT and YNNKEL (reference sequence). V gave up 0 bases and J gave up 5 bases; unmatched junction bases: 13. The CDR3 runs 18 residues. CDR3 nucleotides: TGTGCCAGCAGCCAAGATGGTAAGGTGACTAGCGGAAGGGAGACCCAGTACTTC. Its protein is CASSQDGKVTSGRETQYF.

The chain has TRBV7-2 and TRBJ1-1; a weak D match, TRBD1 (6 bases). In germline, CDR1 is SGHTA, CDR2 FQGNSA. Trimming pared 1 base from V and 3 bases from J, leaving 12 bases between. This CDR3 has 15 amino acids. DNA of the CDR3: TGTGCCAGCAGCTTAGTGAGGGGGATGGACACTGAAGCTTTCTTT. Its translation is CASSLVRGMDTEAFF. The full variable domain, completed using reference TRBV7-2 and TRBJ1-1, is GAGVSQSPSNKVTEKGKDVELRCDPISGHTALYWYRQSLGQGLEFLIYFQGNSAPDKSGLPSDRFSAERTGGSVSTLTIQRTQQEDSAVYLCASSLVRGMDTEAFFGQGTRLTVV.

V gene TRBV27 combines with J gene TRBJ1-2; D is uncertain. CDR1 MNHEY and CDR2 SMNVEV come from the germline V gene (reference sequence). There are 15 residues in the CDR3. Trimming pared 4 bases from V and 1 base from J, leaving 13 bases between. The CDR3 DNA reads as TGTGCCAGCAGTTCCTCGGGAGCACGTAACTATGGCTACACCTTC. Its translation is CASSSSGARNYGYTF.

The CDR3 nucleotides are TGTGCCAGCAGCCCATTAACAGGGGTAGTAGGGGCTGAGCAGTTCTTC. Amino acids: CASSPLTGVVGAEQFF. This chain connects TRBV7-8 to TRBJ2-1; 7 bases fit TRBD1. This CDR3 has 16 residues. J gave up 9 bases and V 5 bases, and 16 bases lay outside the gene matches. Per germline, CDR1 SGHVS and CDR2 FQNEAQ.

V usage is TRBV5-1 and J usage is TRBJ2-5, with 8 bases fitting TRBD1. The CDR3 runs 15 residues. Germline CDR1 SGHRS, CDR2 YFSETQ. Germline trimming cut 1 base from V and 0 bases from J; bases unmatched to any gene: 2. The CDR3 sequence is CASSLTGGYQETQYF. For the CDR3, the DNA is TGCGCCAGCAGCTTGACAGGGGGGTACCAAGAGACCCAGTACTTC.

The chain recombines TRBV19 with TRBJ1-2; TRBD1 might be the D (6 bases). Trimming stripped 0 bases from V and 2 bases from J, with 13 bases between. The CDR3 runs 16 residues. Germline V CDR1 and CDR2: LNHDA, SQIVND (reference sequence). The CDR3 sequence: CASSIDTAGENYGYTF. The DNA for the CDR3 is TGTGCCAGTAGTATAGATACGGCAGGGGAAAACTATGGCTACACCTTC.

V gene TRBV9 combines with J gene TRBJ2-1; 12 bases align to TRBD2. Unmatched junction bases numbered 6, after V lost 4 bases and J lost 7 bases. The germline CDR1 and CDR2 sequences are SGDLS and YYNGEE. CDR3 length equals 15 residues. The CDR3 sequence is CASSLAGGPKNEQFF. The CDR3 region has the DNA TGTGCCAGCAGCCTAGCGGGAGGGCCGAAGAATGAGCAGTTCTTC. The full variable domain, with the rest looked up from reference TRBV9 and TRBJ2-1, is DSGVTQTPKHLITATGQRVTLRCSPRSGDLSVYWYQQSLDQGLQFLIQYYNGEERAKGNILERFSAQQFPDLHSELNLSSLELGDSALYFCASSLAGGPKNEQFFGPGTRLTVL.

The genes are TRBV6-1 and TRBJ2-4; 9 nucleotides align to TRBD2. Germline CDR1 is MNHNS and CDR2 is SASEGT. This CDR3 region has 20 residues. V shed 1 base and J 3 bases; nucleotides not matched to a gene: 16. The chain's CDR3 is CASSEGSAALRREGKNIQYF. The CDR3 DNA reads TGTGCCAGCAGTGAAGGCTCGGCGGCATTGCGGCGGGAGGGCAAAAACATTCAGTACTTC.

The rearrangement links TRBV6-2 or TRBV6-3 to TRBJ2-5; D not certain. V dropped 4 bases and J dropped 3 bases, with 15 bases sitting between them. This CDR3 is 15 amino acids long. The germline V gene encodes CDR1 MNHEY and CDR2 SVGEGT. For the CDR3, the DNA is TGTGCCAGCAGTTCCCCCCAAGCCCCCGAAGAGACCCAGTACTTC. It translates to CASSSPQAPEETQYF.

The V call is TRBV2, the J call TRBJ2-3; TRBD2 matches 8 bases. V lost 6 bases, J lost 0 bases, and 2 bases stayed unmatched. Germline V gene data show CDR1 as SNHLY and CDR2 as FYNNEI. The CDR3 runs 14 residues. For the CDR3, the DNA is TGTGCCAGCAGGGCGGGGGGAAGCACAGATACGCAGTATTTT. Its protein product is CASRAGGSTDTQYF.

The genes are TRBV6-2 or TRBV6-3 and TRBJ2-7; the match to TRBD2 covers 11 bases. V trimming: 0 bases; J trimming: 6 bases; junction bases outside the gene matches: 7. The V gene's germline CDR1 is MNHEY and CDR2 SVGEGT. The CDR3 extends over 16 amino acids. CDR3 in DNA: TGTGCCAGCAGTTACTCGTGGCCTAGCGGGGGGAGCGAGCAGTACTTC. Translation gives CASSYSWPSGGSEQYF.